This TCR beta chain derives from a study of T-cell reconstitution after alpha-beta-depleted transplantation in children. General study findings and limits: Surviving recipient cells, namely T cells and thymic progenitors, were the source of high day-60 TCRbeta diversity in some patients. T-cell counts and diversity were attributed mostly to newly produced T cells one year after transplant. Reportedly, only several hundred clones from non-depleted graft cells drove alpha-beta T-cell counts at about two months.

The authors prepared the TCRbeta library with unique molecular identifiers. One entry per CDR3 protein, called by TCRdb with MiXCR from the PCR reads. The sample lists about 1,000,000 distinct CDR3 sequences; roughly 29% were seen once. In the case of this clonotype: As yet, its antigen is unknown.

Germline V gene data show CDR1 as DFQATT and CDR2 as SNEGSKA (reference sequence). The V gene lost 6 bases and the J gene lost 0 bases, with 18 bases spanning the gap. This CDR3 region has 16 residues. Specimen: PBMCs, mostly from graft donor cells, collected 360 days after TCRalphabeta/CD19-depleted stem cell transplant. The clonotype was recovered from a boy in the first two years of life who had a stem cell transplant for SCID, so the T cells may come from the graft donor. This rearrangement joins TRBV20-1 to TRBJ2-1; D might be TRBD1 (6 bases). The CDR3 DNA sequence: TGCAGTGCCAGGGGAGAGATATACCGCTCCTACAATGAGCAGTTCTTC. Translated, it gives CSARGEIYRSYNEQFF.